This TCR beta chain came from a study of T cells in Graves' hyperthyroidism and ophthalmopathy. From RNA transcripts, TCR beta CDR3 regions were amplified. In the first-round RT-PCR of the TCR CDR3, the HTBI primer set was used. TCRdb itself ran the multiplex PCR reads through MiXCR, one entry per CDR3 protein. The repertoire consists of a few hundred thousand distinct CDR3 sequences, with more than 14% occurring once and the leading ten covering 15% to 20%. In its sample, this clonotype was seen many times. The receptor comes from a young woman with Graves' ophthalmopathy. The sample was blood.

In DNA, the CDR3 is TGCACCCTGGGGCGGTCGGATGAGCAGTTCTTC. This sequence encodes CTLGRSDEQFF. V and J are TRBV29-1 and TRBJ2-1, with D perhaps TRBD1 (5 bases). From germline, CDR1 is SQVTM and CDR2 ANQGSEA. This CDR3 is 11 amino acids long.